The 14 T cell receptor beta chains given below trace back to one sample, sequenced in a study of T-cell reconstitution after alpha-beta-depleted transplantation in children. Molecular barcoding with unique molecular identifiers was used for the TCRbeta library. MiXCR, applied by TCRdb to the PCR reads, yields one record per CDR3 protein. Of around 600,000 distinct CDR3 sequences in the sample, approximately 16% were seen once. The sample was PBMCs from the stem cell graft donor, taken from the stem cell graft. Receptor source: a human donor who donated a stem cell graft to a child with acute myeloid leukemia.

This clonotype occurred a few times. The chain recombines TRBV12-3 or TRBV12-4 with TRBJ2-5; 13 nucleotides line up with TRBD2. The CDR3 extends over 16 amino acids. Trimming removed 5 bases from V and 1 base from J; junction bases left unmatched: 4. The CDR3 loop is CASSTRTSGGQETQYF. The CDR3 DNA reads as TGTGCCAGCAGTACCCGGACTAGCGGGGGCCAAGAGACCCAGTACTTC.

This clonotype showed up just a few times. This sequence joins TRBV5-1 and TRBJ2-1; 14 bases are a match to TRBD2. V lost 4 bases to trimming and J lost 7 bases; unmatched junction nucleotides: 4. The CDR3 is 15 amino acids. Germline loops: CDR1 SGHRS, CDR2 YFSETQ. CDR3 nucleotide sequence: TGCGCCAGCAGCCCGACTAGCGGGGGGGCTAATGAGCAGTTCTTC. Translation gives CASSPTSGGANEQFF.

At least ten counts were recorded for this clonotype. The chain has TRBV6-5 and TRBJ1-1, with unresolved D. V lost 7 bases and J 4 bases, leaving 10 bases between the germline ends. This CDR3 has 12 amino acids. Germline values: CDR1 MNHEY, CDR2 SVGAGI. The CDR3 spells CASKEGGTEAFF. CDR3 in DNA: TGTGCCAGCAAGGAGGGTGGCACTGAAGCTTTCTTT.

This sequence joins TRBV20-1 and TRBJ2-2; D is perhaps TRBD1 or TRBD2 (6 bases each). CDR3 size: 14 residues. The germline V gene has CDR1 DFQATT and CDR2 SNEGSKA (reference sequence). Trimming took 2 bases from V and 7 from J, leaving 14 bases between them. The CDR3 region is CSARPRGRNGELFF. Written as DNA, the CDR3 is TGCAGTGCTAGACCCCGGGGGCGGAACGGGGAGCTGTTTTTT.

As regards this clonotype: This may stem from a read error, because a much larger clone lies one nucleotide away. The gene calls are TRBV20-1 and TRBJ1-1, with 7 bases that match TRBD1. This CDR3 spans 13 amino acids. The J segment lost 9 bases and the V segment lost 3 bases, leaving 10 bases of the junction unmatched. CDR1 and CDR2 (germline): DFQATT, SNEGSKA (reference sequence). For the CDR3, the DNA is TGCAGTGCTAGCTACAGGGGAAAGGGTCAAGCTTTCTTT. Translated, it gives CSASYRGKGQAFF.

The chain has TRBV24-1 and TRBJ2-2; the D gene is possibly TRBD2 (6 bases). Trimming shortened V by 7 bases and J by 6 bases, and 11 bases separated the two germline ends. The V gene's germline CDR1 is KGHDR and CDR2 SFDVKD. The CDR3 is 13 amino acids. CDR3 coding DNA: TGTGCCACCAGGGCTTCGGGGGCCGGGGAGCTGTTTTTT. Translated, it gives CATRASGAGELFF.

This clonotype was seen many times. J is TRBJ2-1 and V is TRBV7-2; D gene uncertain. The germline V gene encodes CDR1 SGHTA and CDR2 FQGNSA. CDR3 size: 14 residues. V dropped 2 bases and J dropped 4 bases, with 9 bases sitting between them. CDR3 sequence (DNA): TGTGCCAGCAGCTTACAAGGGAAATACAATGAGCAGTTCTTC. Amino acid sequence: CASSLQGKYNEQFF.

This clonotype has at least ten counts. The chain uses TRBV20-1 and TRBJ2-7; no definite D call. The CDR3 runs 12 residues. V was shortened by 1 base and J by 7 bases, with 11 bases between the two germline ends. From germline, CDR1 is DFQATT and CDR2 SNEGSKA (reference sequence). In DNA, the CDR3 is TGCAGTGCTAGAGGGCCAAGGGAAGAGCAGTACTTC. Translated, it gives CSARGPREEQYF.

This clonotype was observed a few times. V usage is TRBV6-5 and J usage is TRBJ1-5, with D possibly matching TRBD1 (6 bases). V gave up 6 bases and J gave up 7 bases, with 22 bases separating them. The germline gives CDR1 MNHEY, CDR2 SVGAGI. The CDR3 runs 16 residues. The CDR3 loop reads CASRSSNGGRHQPQHF. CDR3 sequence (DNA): TGTGCCAGCAGGTCCTCCAATGGGGGCCGACACCAGCCCCAGCATTTT.

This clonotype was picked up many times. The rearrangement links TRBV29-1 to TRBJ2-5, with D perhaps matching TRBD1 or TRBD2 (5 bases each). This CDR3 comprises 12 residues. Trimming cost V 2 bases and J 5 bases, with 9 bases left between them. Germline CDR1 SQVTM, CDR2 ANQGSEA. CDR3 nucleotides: TGCAGCGTTGAATCCGGGGCGGAGACCCAGTACTTC. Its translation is CSVESGAETQYF.

The CDR3, as DNA: TGTGCCATCAGTGAGTCGACGTGGAGCACAGATACGCAGTATTTT. Translation: CAISESTWSTDTQYF. The chain couples TRBV10-3 to TRBJ2-3, with D uncertain. The V end lost 0 bases, the J end lost 0 bases, and 7 bases lay between the germline ends. This CDR3 region has 15 residues. Germline assignment: CDR1 ENHRY and CDR2 SYGVKD.

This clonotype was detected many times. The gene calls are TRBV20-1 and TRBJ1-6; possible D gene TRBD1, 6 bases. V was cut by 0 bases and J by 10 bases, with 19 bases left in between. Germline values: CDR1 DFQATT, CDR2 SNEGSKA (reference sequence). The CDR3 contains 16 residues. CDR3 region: CSARDGGLGRDSPLHF. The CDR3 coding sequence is TGCAGTGCTAGAGATGGGGGGCTGGGGAGAGACTCACCCCTCCACTTT.

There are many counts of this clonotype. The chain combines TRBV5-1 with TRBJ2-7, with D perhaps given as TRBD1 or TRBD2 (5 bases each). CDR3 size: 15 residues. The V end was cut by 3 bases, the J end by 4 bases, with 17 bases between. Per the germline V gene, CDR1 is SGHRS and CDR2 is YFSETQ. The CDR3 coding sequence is TGCGCCAGCAGCTCGACAGCGGAGCTAGGATACGAGCAGTACTTC. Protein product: CASSSTAELGYEQYF.

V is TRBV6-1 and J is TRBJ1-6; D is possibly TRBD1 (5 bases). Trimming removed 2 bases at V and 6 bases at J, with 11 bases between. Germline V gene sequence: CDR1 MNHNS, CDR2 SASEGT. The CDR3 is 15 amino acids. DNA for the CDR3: TGTGCCAGCAGTGAATTAGCGGGGGGTAATTCACCCCTCCACTTT. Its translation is CASSELAGGNSPLHF.